Listed here are 24 T cell receptor beta chains from one sample, sequenced in a study of Graves' ophthalmopathy and Graves' hyperthyroidism. As the template, RNA transcripts were used to amplify TCR beta CDR3 regions. RT-PCR with HTBI primers came first, then second-round multiplex PCR. TCRdb independently ran MiXCR on the multiplex PCR reads; one entry per CDR3 protein. Seen here are 300,000 to 400,000 distinct CDR3 sequences, 15% to 20% observed once, and the top ten hold roughly an eighth. The sample comprised peripheral blood. The receptors were sampled from an adult man with Graves' ophthalmopathy.

There are many counts of this clonotype. J is TRBJ2-7 and V is TRBV7-9, with 9 positions matching TRBD1. This CDR3 comprises 13 residues. Germline values: CDR1 SEHNR, CDR2 FQNEAQ (reference sequence). Trimming removed 5 bases from V and 4 bases from J; junction bases left unmatched: 3. DNA of the CDR3: TGTGCCAGCAGCGGGGGACAGGGTTACGAGCAGTACTTC. This codes for CASSGGQGYEQYF.

This clonotype occurred many times. V is TRBV20-1 and J is TRBJ1-6; D gene ambiguous. There are 14 residues in the CDR3. The ends were cut back, 2 bases at V and 6 bases at J, with 11 bases in the middle. CDR1 is DFQATT and CDR2 is SNEGSKA in the germline V gene (reference sequence). CDR3 DNA sequence: TGCAGTGCTAGAATTGACGGCAGTAATTCACCCCTCCACTTT. This sequence encodes CSARIDGSNSPLHF.

This clonotype was seen at least ten times. The V gene is TRBV9, the J gene TRBJ1-1, with D unclear. Germline-derived CDR1 and CDR2 are SGDLS and YYNGEE. Between the trimmed V and J ends, which lost 4 bases and 1 base, there was a span of 8 bases. The CDR3 sequence is 13 residues long. The CDR3 sequence is CASSTFSNTEAFF. CDR3 sequence (DNA): TGTGCCAGCAGCACCTTTTCGAACACTGAAGCTTTCTTT.

This clonotype was seen many times. The gene calls are TRBV25-1 and TRBJ2-5; no clear D gene. Germline-derived CDR1 and CDR2 are MGHDK and SYGVNS. This CDR3 comprises 16 residues. V was shortened by 1 base and J by 0 bases, with 12 bases between the two germline ends. DNA for the CDR3: TGTGCCAGCAGTGAATTTAAGCGAGCGTACCAAGAGACCCAGTACTTC. Residues: CASSEFKRAYQETQYF.

This chain links TRBV19 with TRBJ1-1; the D is unclear. V was trimmed by 3 bases and J by 1 base, leaving 18 bases between them. Germline V gene sequence: CDR1 LNHDA, CDR2 SQIVND (reference sequence). This CDR3 is 17 amino acids long. CDR3 nucleotide sequence: TGTGCCAGTAGTATTTTCGGTTTGGCCGCCCAGAACACTGAAGCTTTCTTT. Its protein product is CASSIFGLAAQNTEAFF. Filled out from reference TRBV19 and TRBJ1-1, the complete variable domain reads DGGITQSPKYLFRKEGQNVTLSCEQNLNHDAMYWYRQDPGQGLRLIYYSQIVNDFQKGDIAEGYSVSREKKESFPLTVTSAQKNPTAFYLCASSIFGLAAQNTEAFFGQGTRLTVV.

This clonotype has a count of ten or more. J is TRBJ1-2 and V is TRBV7-8; D gene ambiguous. CDR1 and CDR2 from the germline V gene are SGHVS and FQNEAQ. The CDR3 covers 14 residues. With 5 bases removed from V and 5 bases from J, the gap between germline ends came to 15 bases. The CDR3 sequence is CASSLQEGNYGYTF. The CDR3 nucleotides read TGTGCCAGCAGCCTTCAAGAGGGAAATTATGGCTACACCTTC.

This clonotype was detected ten times or more. The chain is built from TRBV28 and TRBJ2-6, with 7 nucleotides matching TRBD1. Germline V gene data show CDR1 as MDHEN and CDR2 as SYDVKM. The trim removed 4 bases at V and 6 bases at J, leaving 18 bases unmatched. The CDR3 is 19 residues long. The CDR3 coding sequence is TGTGCCAGCAGTTCCTGGACAGGAGGTCTTTTTTCTATGGCCAACGTCCTGACTTTC. Its protein product is CASSSWTGGLFSMANVLTF.

The sample holds a few counts of this clonotype. The chain combines TRBV19 with TRBJ2-5; the D gene is possibly TRBD2 (5 bases). The V gene's germline CDR1 is LNHDA and CDR2 SQIVND (reference sequence). The V and J ends lost 0 bases and 1 base respectively, with 18 bases between them. This CDR3 spans 18 amino acids. CDR3 residues: CASSIDSNPGGLQETQYF. In DNA, the CDR3 is TGTGCCAGTAGTATAGATTCCAACCCCGGTGGACTCCAAGAGACCCAGTACTTC.

The chain recombines TRBV2 with TRBJ2-4, with D possibly TRBD1 on 6 matching bases. In germline, CDR1 is SNHLY, CDR2 FYNNEI. This CDR3 is 16 amino acids long. V was trimmed by 4 bases and J by 1 base, leaving 14 bases between them. Here the CDR3 DNA reads TGTGCCAGCAGTGTTATGGCAGGGGCGGCCAAAAACATTCAGTACTTC. Amino acids: CASSVMAGAAKNIQYF.

At least ten counts were recorded for this clonotype. The chain joins TRBV30 to TRBJ2-7, with a tentative D call TRBD1 (6 bases). CDR3 size: 12 residues. Trimming pared 5 bases from V and 6 bases from J, leaving 14 bases between. The germline V gene encodes CDR1 GTSNPN and CDR2 SVGIG (reference sequence). The CDR3 spells CAWDRISSEQYF. For the CDR3, the DNA is TGTGCCTGGGACAGGATTTCTTCCGAGCAGTACTTC.

This clonotype has a count of ten or more. V usage is TRBV27 and J usage is TRBJ1-5; D may be TRBD1 (6 bases). Trimming stripped 0 bases from V and 11 bases from J, with 17 bases between. CDR3 length equals 15 residues. Germline CDR1 MNHEY, CDR2 SMNVEV (reference sequence). The CDR3 region is CASSLSGGKGSAQHF. CDR3 nucleotide sequence: TGTGCCAGCAGTTTATCAGGGGGTAAGGGATCAGCCCAGCATTTT.

In its sample, this clonotype was seen many times. The V and J genes are TRBV5-5 and TRBJ1-2; 7 nucleotides match TRBD1. CDR3 length: 13 residues. Germline assignment: CDR1 SGHKS and CDR2 YYEKEE (reference sequence). After removal of 4 bases from V and 8 bases from J, the junction contained 8 bases not matched to a gene. The CDR3 DNA reads TGTGCCAGCAGCCGGCAGGGGGGATTGGGCTACACCTTC. The encoded protein is CASSRQGGLGYTF.

This clonotype came up once. The chain employs TRBV30 and TRBJ2-7; 8 bases align to TRBD1. With 5 bases clipped from V and 3 bases from J, the junction kept 6 bases outside the gene matches. The CDR3 extends over 13 amino acids. Germline lookup yields CDR1 GTSNPN and CDR2 SVGIG (reference sequence). Written as DNA, the CDR3 is TGTGCCTGGGGGACAGGAAGATACTACGAGCAGTACTTC. Residues: CAWGTGRYYEQYF.

This clonotype was seen repeatedly, ten times or more. The J gene is TRBJ1-1, the V gene TRBV13; no definite D call. This CDR3 spans 16 amino acids. V was cut by 0 bases and J by 5 bases, with 16 bases left in between. CDR1 is PRHDT, CDR2 FYEKMQ, per germline (reference sequence). CDR3 coding DNA: TGTGCCAGCAGCTTAGGTTTGGGGTCTACTCGTACTGAAGCTTTCTTT. Its translation: CASSLGLGSTRTEAFF.

With respect to this clonotype: A much larger clone lies a single base off, so this may be a read error. The chain recombines TRBV29-1 with TRBJ1-1, with D hard to call. Germline CDR1 SQVTM, CDR2 ANQGSEA. V lost 6 bases to trimming and J lost 1 base, with 9 bases between them. The CDR3 loop spans 12 amino acids. CDR3 residues: CSVWIGNTEAFF. Written as DNA, the CDR3 is TGCAGCGTCTGGATAGGGAACACTGAAGCTTTCTTT.

In its sample, this clonotype was seen many times. V is TRBV5-1 and J is TRBJ2-7; no firm D call. Trimming took off 0 bases at V and 3 bases at J, with 13 bases between the two ends. From germline, CDR1 is SGHRS and CDR2 YFSETQ. This CDR3 comprises 15 residues. In nucleotides, the CDR3 is TGCGCCAGCAGCTTGGCCTTGGGCGGAAACTACGAGCAGTACTTC. Protein: CASSLALGGNYEQYF.

This clonotype was observed a few times. The chain joins TRBV28 to TRBJ2-2; tentatively, D is TRBD1 or TRBD2 (5 bases each). The V and J ends lost 4 bases and 0 bases respectively, with 12 bases between them. There are 16 residues in the CDR3. In germline, CDR1 is MDHEN, CDR2 SYDVKM. Here the CDR3 reads CASSYLGTANTGELFF. The CDR3 coding sequence is TGTGCCAGCAGTTACCTCGGGACCGCGAACACCGGGGAGCTGTTTTTT. The whole variable domain, filled in from reference TRBV28 and TRBJ2-2, reads DVKVTQSSRYLVKRTGEKVFLECVQDMDHENMFWYRQDPGLGLRLIYFSYDVKMKEKGDIPEGYSVSREKKERFSLILESASTNQTSMYLCASSYLGTANTGELFFGEGSRLTVL.

This clonotype was seen many times. This chain connects TRBV25-1 to TRBJ1-1, with 9 bases lining up with TRBD1. CDR3 length equals 14 residues. Germline values: CDR1 MGHDK, CDR2 SYGVNS. J was trimmed by 4 bases and V by 8 bases; bases with no gene match: 8. CDR3 loop: CASVPRTGVTEAFF. The CDR3 bases are TGTGCCAGCGTCCCCCGGACAGGGGTCACTGAAGCTTTCTTT. The full variable domain, its missing parts supplied by reference TRBV25-1 and TRBJ1-1, is EADIYQTPRYLVIGTGKKITLECSQTMGHDKMYWYQQDPGMELHLIHYSYGVNSTEKGDLSSESTVSRIRTEHFPLTLESARPSHTSQYLCASVPRTGVTEAFFGQGTRLTVV.

In its sample, this clonotype was seen a few times. The rearrangement uses TRBV3-1 and TRBJ2-7; TRBD1 matches at 8 bases. The CDR3 runs to 15 residues. V was clipped by 4 bases and J by 0 bases; unmatched bases: 5. Looked up from germline, CDR1 is LGHDT and CDR2 is YNNKEL (reference sequence). Written as DNA, the CDR3 is TGTGCCAGCAGCCGCTCAGACAGGGGCTCCTACGAGCAGTACTTC. Encoded protein: CASSRSDRGSYEQYF.

This clonotype was observed at least ten times. The chain joins TRBV20-1 to TRBJ2-7, with unresolved D. This CDR3 is 13 amino acids long. Trimming took off 5 bases at V and 3 bases at J, with 14 bases between the two ends. Germline lookup yields CDR1 DFQATT and CDR2 SNEGSKA (reference sequence). The DNA of the CDR3 is TGCAGTGCTTTAGACGGCGGAAACTACGAGCAGTACTTC. Translation gives CSALDGGNYEQYF.

Only a few counts were recorded for this clonotype. The chain carries TRBV9 and TRBJ1-1, with TRBD1 matching 7 bases. Looked up from germline, CDR1 is SGDLS and CDR2 is YYNGEE. V trimming: 4 bases; J trimming: 5 bases; junction bases outside the gene matches: 14. The CDR3 spans 16 residues. DNA of the CDR3: TGTGCCAGCAGCCCCGAATACGAGGGGGCGGATACTGAAGCTTTCTTT. Translating it yields CASSPEYEGADTEAFF.

This clonotype showed up many times. The V call is TRBV6-1, the J call TRBJ1-2; 7 bases fit TRBD1. The length of the CDR3 is 13 residues. After removal of 6 bases from V and 6 bases from J, the junction contained 7 bases not matched to a gene. Germline lookup yields CDR1 MNHNS and CDR2 SASEGT. This CDR3 is CASSHTGVNGYTF. The CDR3 nucleotides read TGTGCCAGCAGCCATACAGGGGTAAATGGCTACACCTTC.

This clonotype was recorded many times. V gene TRBV6-5 combines with J gene TRBJ2-5, with 7 bases that match TRBD1. V gave up 0 bases and J gave up 5 bases; unmatched junction bases: 6. Germline V CDR1 and CDR2: MNHEY, SVGAGI. This CDR3 contains 15 residues. The CDR3 coding sequence is TGTGCCAGCAGTTACTCGCCGACAGGGTTGGAGACCCAGTACTTC. Translation gives CASSYSPTGLETQYF.

Many counts were recorded for this clonotype. The chain combines TRBV3-1 with TRBJ2-5, with 10 bases matching TRBD1. V was pared by 4 bases and J by 2 bases, with 7 bases of the junction left unmatched. This CDR3 contains 16 residues. The germline gives CDR1 LGHDT, CDR2 YNNKEL (reference sequence). CDR3 protein: CASSPSDRGAQETQYF. The CDR3 nucleotides are TGTGCCAGCAGCCCTTCGGACAGGGGGGCACAAGAGACCCAGTACTTC.